This T cell receptor (beta chain) comes out of a study of T-cell memory formation after mild COVID-19. A 5'RACE reaction primed in the constant segment made cDNA libraries of TCR alpha and TCR beta, and these carried sample barcodes and UMIs. TCRdb re-called the 5' RACE reads through MiXCR, storing one row per CDR3 protein. The repertoire has about 190,000 distinct CDR3 sequences, approximately 30% of them found once; the top ten carry 10% to 12%. This clonotype was counted between two and nine times. The antigen is undetermined. Study observations and caveats: Cross-reactive memory seemingly joined, as some responding clones were found in pre-infection memory. For contracting clones, CD4+ ones sat mainly in CM and EM, CD8+ in EMRA.

The CDR3 is 18 amino acids. The germline CDR1 and CDR2 sequences are MNHEY and SVGEGT. Trimming cost V 4 bases and J 2 bases; bases outside gene matches: 11. The source material was PBMCs or a T cell subset sorted from them (not recorded which). The chain employs TRBV6-2 or TRBV6-3 and TRBJ2-7, with TRBD2 matching over 13 bases. The TCR sequence derives from an adult woman who had mild COVID-19 (a few samples of this study predate the infection). Cell type and time point are not known. The CDR3 protein is CASSSGTSGTLGAYEQYF. The DNA of the CDR3 is TGTGCCAGCAGTTCCGGGACTAGCGGGACCCTAGGGGCCTACGAGCAGTACTTC.